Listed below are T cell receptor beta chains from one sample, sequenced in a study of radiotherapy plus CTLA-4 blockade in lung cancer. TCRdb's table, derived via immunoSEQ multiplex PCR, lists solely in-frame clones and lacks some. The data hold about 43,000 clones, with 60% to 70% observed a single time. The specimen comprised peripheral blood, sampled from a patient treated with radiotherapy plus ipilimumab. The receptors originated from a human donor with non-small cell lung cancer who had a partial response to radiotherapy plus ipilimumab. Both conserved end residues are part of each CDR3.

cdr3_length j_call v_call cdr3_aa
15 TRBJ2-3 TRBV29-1 CSVVVVGRVTDTQYF
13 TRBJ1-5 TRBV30 CAWSWEWDQPQHF
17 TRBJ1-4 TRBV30 CAWSRGQGGGEDEKLFF
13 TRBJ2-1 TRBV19 CASRNSGYNEQFF
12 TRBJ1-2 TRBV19 CASSFQSSGYTF
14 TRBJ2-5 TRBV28 CASSLSTSLETQYF
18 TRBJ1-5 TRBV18 CASSPNAQGQAGNQPQHF
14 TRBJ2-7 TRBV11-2 CASSEGQGFYEQYF
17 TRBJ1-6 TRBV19 CASSRGRPGQDNSPLHF
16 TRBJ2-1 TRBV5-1 CASRSGYERSYNEQFF
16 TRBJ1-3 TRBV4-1 CASSHGQGKTGNTIYF
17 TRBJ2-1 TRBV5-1 CASSLGTGTSDYNEQFF
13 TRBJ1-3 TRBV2 CASLPLTLDTIYF
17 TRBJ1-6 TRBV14 CASSHRDSFSYNSPLHF
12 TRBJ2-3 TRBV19 CASGAGADTQYF
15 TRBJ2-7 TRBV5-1 CASSFGGGRFYEQYF
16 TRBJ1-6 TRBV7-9 CASSSPNRQANSPLHF
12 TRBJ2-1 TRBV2 CASSPTGGPSFF
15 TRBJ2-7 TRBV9 CASSTGPRQGYEQYF
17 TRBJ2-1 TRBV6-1 CASSEWLAGGPRNEQFF
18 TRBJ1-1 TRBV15 CATSREPGQEFMNTEAFF
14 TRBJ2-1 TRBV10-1 CASSASSGSHEQFF
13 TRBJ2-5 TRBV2 CASRGQLLETQYF
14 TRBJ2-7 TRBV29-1 CSVVDRGPTYEQYF
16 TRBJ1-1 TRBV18 CASSPPSGGGGTEAFF
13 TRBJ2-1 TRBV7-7 CASSIDRGNEQFF
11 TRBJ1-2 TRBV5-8 CASSNRVSNTF
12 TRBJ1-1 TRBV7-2 CASSYDRGEAFF
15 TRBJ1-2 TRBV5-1 CASSLGAGSIDGYTF
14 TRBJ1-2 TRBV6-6 CASSLDRDPDGYTF
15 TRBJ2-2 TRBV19 CASRNPGQVSGELFF